What follows is one TCR beta chain and its context. Its antigen remains unknown. The junction does not match germline at one end; this may be a read error. The data stem from a study of tumor-infiltrating lymphocytes in primary liver carcinoma. Study context: The neoplasms were of stage T1-T3 N0M0, with dimensions of 4.2 to 10 cm across.

The CDR3 contains 16 residues. Germline assignment: CDR1 SEHNR and CDR2 FQNEAQ (reference sequence). TCR beta cDNA was reverse-transcribed from 500 ng of total RNA. The reaction used a constant-region primer and ProtoScript II reverse transcriptase. Three nested multiplex PCR rounds of slightly modified ARM-PCR generated TCR beta libraries. Amplification in the first two PCR rounds was performed using TRBV1-TRBV30 forward primers and a C-beta reverse primer for roughly 9 cycles each. From the multiplex PCR reads, TCRdb called clonotypes with MiXCR, one entry per CDR3 protein. The table records about 120,000 distinct CDR3 sequences, approximately 70% of them present only once. Findings of the study overall: Tumor-blood pairs (like tumor-adjacent pairs) overlapped less than tumor region pairs did.

The approximately 20-31 mg bulk tissue piece was not sorted before simultaneous RNA and DNA extraction. Separate regions, five per tumor, were sampled. The clonotype originates from a woman in her sixties or seventies with primary liver carcinoma and hepatitis B virus infection. Sequenced input: liver tumor tissue from sampling region 1. Subset specified: tumor region T1, superior pole. The genes are TRBV7-9 and TRBJ2-7; TRBD2 matches 7 bases. This chain's CDR3 is CANSPGGPGGRYEQYF. The CDR3 nucleotides are TGTGCCAACAGCCCCGGTGGCCCGGGAGGAAGGTACGAGCAGTACTTC.